This T cell receptor (beta chain) was profiled in a study of molecular identifiers for immune sequencing clone quantification. This clonotype has at least ten counts. Antigen specificity is unknown. Study results and limitations: Highly expanded clones may be undercounted when identical TCR molecules share barcodes. Investigators reportedly could detect spiked Jurkat TCR RNA from one cell among 950,000 or so naive cells.

TCRdb re-derived calls from the PCR reads in MiXCR, one entry per CDR3 protein. The sample shows more than 250,000 distinct CDR3 sequences, around 21% of them seen only once. Trimming removed 5 bases at V and 2 bases at J, with 19 bases between. Per germline, CDR1 MNHEY and CDR2 SMNVEV (reference sequence). This CDR3 has 16 amino acids. The clonotype was recovered from a human donor in good health. Some libraries in this study had Jurkat cell RNA spiked in. V gene TRBV27 combines with J gene TRBJ2-7, with D perhaps matching TRBD1 (6 bases). Sequencing was performed on naive CD8+ T cells from blood, with Jurkat cell RNA spiked in. Regarding subset: FACS-sorted CD8+CD4-CCR7+CD45RA+ naive T cells. The CDR3 region is CASSPQHVQGTYEQYF. CDR3 bases: TGTGCCAGCAGTCCACAACACGTACAGGGAACCTACGAGCAGTACTTC.